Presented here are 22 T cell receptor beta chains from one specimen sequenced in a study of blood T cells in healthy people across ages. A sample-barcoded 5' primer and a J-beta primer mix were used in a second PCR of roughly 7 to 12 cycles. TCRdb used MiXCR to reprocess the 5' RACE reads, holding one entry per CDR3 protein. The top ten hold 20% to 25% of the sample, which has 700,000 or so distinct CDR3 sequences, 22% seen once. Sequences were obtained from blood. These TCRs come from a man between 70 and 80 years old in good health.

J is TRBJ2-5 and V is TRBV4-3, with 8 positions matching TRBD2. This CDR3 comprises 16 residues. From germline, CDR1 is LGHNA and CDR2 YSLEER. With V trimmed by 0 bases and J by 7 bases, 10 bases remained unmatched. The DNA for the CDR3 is TGCGCCAGCAGCCAAGATCTCGCCACTAGCGGATTGACCCAGTACTTC. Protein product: CASSQDLATSGLTQYF.

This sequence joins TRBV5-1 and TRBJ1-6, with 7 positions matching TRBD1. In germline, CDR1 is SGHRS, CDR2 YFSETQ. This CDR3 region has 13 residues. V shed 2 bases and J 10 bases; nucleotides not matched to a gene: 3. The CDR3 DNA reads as TGCGCCAGCAGCTTTACAGGGGACTCACCCCTCCACTTT. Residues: CASSFTGDSPLHF.

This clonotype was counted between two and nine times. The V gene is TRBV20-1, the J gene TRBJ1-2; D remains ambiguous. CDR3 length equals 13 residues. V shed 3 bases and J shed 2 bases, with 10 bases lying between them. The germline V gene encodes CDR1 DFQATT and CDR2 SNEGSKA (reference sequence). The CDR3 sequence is CSASVGINYGYTF. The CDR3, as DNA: TGCAGTGCTAGCGTTGGCATCAACTATGGCTACACCTTC.

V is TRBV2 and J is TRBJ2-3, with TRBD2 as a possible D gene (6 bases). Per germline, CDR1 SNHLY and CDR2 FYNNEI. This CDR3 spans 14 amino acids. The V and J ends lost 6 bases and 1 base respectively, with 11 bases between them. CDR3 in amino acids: CASRIGGGTDTQYF. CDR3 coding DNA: TGTGCCAGCAGGATCGGGGGAGGCACAGATACGCAGTATTTT.

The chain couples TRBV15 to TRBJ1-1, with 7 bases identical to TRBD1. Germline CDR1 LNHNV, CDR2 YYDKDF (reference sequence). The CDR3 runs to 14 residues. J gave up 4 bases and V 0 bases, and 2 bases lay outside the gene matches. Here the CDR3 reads CATSRDRGSTEAFF. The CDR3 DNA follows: TGTGCCACCAGCAGAGACAGGGGGAGCACTGAAGCTTTCTTT.

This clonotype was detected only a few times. The CDR3 DNA reads TGTGCCAGCAGTTTTTCGCCAGGGCCCTACGAGCAGTACTTC. Its protein is CASSFSPGPYEQYF. The V gene is TRBV27, the J gene TRBJ2-7, with D tentatively TRBD1 (5 bases). CDR1 and CDR2 (germline): MNHEY, SMNVEV (reference sequence). This CDR3 contains 14 residues. V shed 3 bases and J shed 2 bases, with 11 bases lying between them.

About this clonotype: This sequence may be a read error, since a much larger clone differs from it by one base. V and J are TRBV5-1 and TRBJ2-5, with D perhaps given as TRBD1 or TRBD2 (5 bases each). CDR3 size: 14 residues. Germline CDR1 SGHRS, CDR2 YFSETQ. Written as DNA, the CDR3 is TGCGCCGGCAGCATGGGACGGACACAAGAGACCCAGTACTTC. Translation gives CAGSMGRTQETQYF.

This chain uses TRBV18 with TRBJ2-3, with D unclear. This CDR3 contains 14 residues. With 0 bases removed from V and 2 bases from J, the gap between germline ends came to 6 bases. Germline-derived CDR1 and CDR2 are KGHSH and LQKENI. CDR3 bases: TGTGCCAGCTCACCACCGGTATCCACAGATACGCAGTATTTT. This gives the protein CASSPPVSTDTQYF.

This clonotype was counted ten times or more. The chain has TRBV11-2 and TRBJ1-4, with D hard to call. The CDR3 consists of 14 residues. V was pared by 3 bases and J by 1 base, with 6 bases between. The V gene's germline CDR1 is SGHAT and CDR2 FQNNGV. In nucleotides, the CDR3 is TGTGCCAGCAGCTTTGGGGTAACTAATGAAAAACTGTTTTTT. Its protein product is CASSFGVTNEKLFF.

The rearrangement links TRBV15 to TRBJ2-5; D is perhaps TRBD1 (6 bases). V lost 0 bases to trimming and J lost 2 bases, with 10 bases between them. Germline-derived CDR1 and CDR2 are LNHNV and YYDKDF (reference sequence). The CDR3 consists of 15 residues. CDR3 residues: CATSRDVGQQETQYF. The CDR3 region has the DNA TGTGCCACCAGCAGAGATGTAGGACAGCAAGAGACCCAGTACTTC.

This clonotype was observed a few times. The CDR3: CAIRTGTGDEQYV. CDR3 sequence (DNA): TGTGCCATCAGGACCGGGACAGGGGATGAGCAGTACGTC. The V call is TRBV10-3, the J call TRBJ2-7; TRBD1 agrees at 10 bases. Germline V lookup: CDR1 ENHRY, CDR2 SYGVKD. The junction had 6 bases not matched to a gene; V was cut back by 6 bases and J by 7 bases. CDR3 length: 13 residues.

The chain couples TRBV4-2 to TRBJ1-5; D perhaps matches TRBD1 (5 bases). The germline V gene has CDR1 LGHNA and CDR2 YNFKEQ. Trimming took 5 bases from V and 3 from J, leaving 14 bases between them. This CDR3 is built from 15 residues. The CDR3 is CASSLSGNNNQPQHF. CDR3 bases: TGTGCCAGCAGCTTATCAGGGAACAACAATCAGCCCCAGCATTTT.

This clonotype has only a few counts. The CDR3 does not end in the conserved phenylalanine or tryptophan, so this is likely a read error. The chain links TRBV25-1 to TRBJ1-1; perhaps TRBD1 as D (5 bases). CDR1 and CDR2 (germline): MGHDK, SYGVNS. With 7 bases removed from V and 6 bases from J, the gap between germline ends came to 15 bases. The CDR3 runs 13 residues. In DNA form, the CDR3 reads TGTGCCAGCACCCTGAGGGGTTCGGCTGAAGCTTTCCTT. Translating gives CASTLRGSAEAFL.

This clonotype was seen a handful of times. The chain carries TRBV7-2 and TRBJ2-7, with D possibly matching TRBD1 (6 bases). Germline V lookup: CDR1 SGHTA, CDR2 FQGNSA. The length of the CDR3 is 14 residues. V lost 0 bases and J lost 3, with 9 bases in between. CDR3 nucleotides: TGTGCCAGCAGCTTAGCTGGACAGAGCTACGAGCAGTACTTC. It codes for CASSLAGQSYEQYF.

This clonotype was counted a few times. CDR3 residues: CASSLGLGAYNEQFF. The CDR3 coding sequence is TGTGCCAGCAGCTTAGGGCTGGGGGCCTACAATGAGCAGTTCTTC. The gene calls are TRBV11-2 and TRBJ2-5; perhaps D is TRBD1 or TRBD2 (5 bases each). The last part of the DNA fits TRBJ2-1 better; the J call may be wrong. The germline V gene has CDR1 SGHAT and CDR2 FQNNGV. This CDR3 contains 15 residues.

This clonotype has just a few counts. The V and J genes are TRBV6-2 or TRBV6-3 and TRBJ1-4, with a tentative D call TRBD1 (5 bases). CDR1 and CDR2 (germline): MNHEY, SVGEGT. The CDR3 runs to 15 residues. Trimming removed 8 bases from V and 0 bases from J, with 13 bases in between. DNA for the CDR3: TGTGCCAGCTCAGGACACACAGCAACTAATGAAAAACTGTTTTTT. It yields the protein CASSGHTATNEKLFF.

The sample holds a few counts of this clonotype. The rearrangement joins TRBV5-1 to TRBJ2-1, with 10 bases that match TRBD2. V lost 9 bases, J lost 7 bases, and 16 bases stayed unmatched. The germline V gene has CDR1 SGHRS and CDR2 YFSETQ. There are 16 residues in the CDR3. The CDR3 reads CATHHLAGGEINEQFF. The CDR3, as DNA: TGCGCCACCCACCATTTAGCGGGAGGAGAGATAAATGAGCAGTTCTTC.

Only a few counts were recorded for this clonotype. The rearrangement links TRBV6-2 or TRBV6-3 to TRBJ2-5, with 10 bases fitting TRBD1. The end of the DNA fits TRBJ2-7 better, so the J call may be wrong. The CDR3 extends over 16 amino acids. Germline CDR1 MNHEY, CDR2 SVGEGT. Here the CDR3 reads CASSYGDRGLFYEQYV. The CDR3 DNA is TGTGCCAGCAGTTATGGCGACAGGGGGCTGTTCTACGAGCAGTACGTC.

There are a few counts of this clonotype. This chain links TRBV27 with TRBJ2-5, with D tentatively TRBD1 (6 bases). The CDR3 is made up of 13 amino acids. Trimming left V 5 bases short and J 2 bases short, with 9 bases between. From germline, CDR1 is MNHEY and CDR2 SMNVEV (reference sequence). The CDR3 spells CASSMDRQETQYF. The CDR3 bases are TGTGCCAGCAGTATGGACAGACAAGAGACCCAGTACTTC.

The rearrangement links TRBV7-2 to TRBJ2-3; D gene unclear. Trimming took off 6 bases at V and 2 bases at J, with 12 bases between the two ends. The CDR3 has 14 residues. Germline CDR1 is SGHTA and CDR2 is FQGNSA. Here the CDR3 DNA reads TGTGCCAGCAGATTCACCAGGCACACAGATACGCAGTATTTT. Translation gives CASRFTRHTDTQYF.

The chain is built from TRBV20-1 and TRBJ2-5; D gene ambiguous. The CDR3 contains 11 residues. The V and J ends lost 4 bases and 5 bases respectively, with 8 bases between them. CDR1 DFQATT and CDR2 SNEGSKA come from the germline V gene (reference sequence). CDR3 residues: CSATVAETQYF. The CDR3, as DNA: TGCAGTGCTACTGTCGCGGAGACCCAGTACTTC.

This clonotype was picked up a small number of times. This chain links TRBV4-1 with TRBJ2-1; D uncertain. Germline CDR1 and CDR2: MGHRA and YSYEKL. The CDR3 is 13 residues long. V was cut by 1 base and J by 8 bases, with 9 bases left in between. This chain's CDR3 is CASSQGHLHEQFF. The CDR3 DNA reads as TGCGCCAGCAGCCAAGGGCATCTCCATGAGCAGTTCTTC.